These 26 T cell receptor beta chains came from one sample sequenced in a study of control samples from healthy donors and cancer patients. The data were produced by immunoSEQ multiplex PCR, yet TCRdb's version contains in-frame clones alone and is incomplete. The table has tens of thousands of clones, roughly 93% seen once. Sequenced material: PBMCs. These receptors were collected from a woman in her fifties or sixties with head and neck cancer.

V usage is TRBV4-1 and J usage is TRBJ1-1; possibly TRBD1 for D (6 bases). The CDR3 extends over 16 amino acids. CDR1 is MGHRA, CDR2 YSYEKL, per germline. Trimming pared 1 base from V and 2 bases from J, leaving 14 bases between. DNA of the CDR3: TGCGCCAGCAGCCAAGTTCTTCTACAGGGTAACACTGAAGCTTTCTTT. This encodes CASSQVLLQGNTEAFF.

This chain links TRBV5-4 with TRBJ2-1, with D unresolved. V lost 5 bases and J lost 0, with 9 bases in between. The CDR3 runs 14 residues. The germline V gene has CDR1 SGHNT and CDR2 YYREEE (reference sequence). The CDR3 region has the DNA TGTGCCAGCAGAAACACCAGCTCCTACAATGAGCAGTTCTTC. Its protein product is CASRNTSSYNEQFF. Based on the CDR3 plus reference TRBV5-4 and TRBJ2-1, the full variable domain is ETGVTQSPTHLIKTRGQQVTLRCSSQSGHNTVSWYQQALGQGPQFIFQYYREEENGRGNFPPRFSGLQFPNYSSELNVNALELDDSALYLCASRNTSSYNEQFFGPGTRLTVL.

This rearrangement joins TRBV7-2 to TRBJ1-4, with 8 bases matching TRBD1. In germline, CDR1 is SGHTA, CDR2 FQGNSA. Germline trimming cut 5 bases from V and 5 bases from J; bases unmatched to any gene: 7. CDR3 size: 15 residues. Here the CDR3 reads CASSIGQGLNEKLFF. The CDR3 DNA follows: TGTGCCAGCAGCATCGGACAGGGATTGAATGAAAAACTGTTTTTT.

The chain joins TRBV4-3 to TRBJ1-2; D call uncertain. From germline, CDR1 is LGHNA and CDR2 YSLEER. The germline V and J ends were trimmed by 0 bases and 4 bases, with 18 bases remaining between them. CDR3 length: 17 amino acids. In DNA form, the CDR3 reads TGCGCCAGCAGCCAAGATACTTGGCCAGAGATATTCTATGGCTACACCTTC. It is translated as CASSQDTWPEIFYGYTF.

The CDR3 DNA reads as TGTGCCAGCAGGAGACCCAATATACAACGGGGGGCCATGCAAGAGACCCAGTACTTC. Translating it yields CASRRPNIQRGAMQETQYF. The genes are TRBV6-9 and TRBJ2-5; tentative D call: TRBD2 (7 bases). From germline, CDR1 is MNHGY and CDR2 SVAAGI. This CDR3 has 19 residues. V was trimmed by 6 bases and J by 2 bases, leaving 28 bases between them.

This chain joins TRBV27 and TRBJ2-7; maybe TRBD1 (6 bases). Germline lookup yields CDR1 MNHEY and CDR2 SMNVEV (reference sequence). Trimming shortened V by 6 bases and J by 4 bases, and 13 bases separated the two germline ends. This CDR3 is built from 13 residues. CDR3 nucleotide sequence: TGTGCCAGCAGCCCCAGGGGTCGTTACGAGCAGTACTTC. This encodes CASSPRGRYEQYF.

This chain connects TRBV7-2 to TRBJ2-7; perhaps TRBD1 as D (6 bases). V was clipped by 5 bases and J by 2 bases, with 16 bases between them. The CDR3 is made up of 15 amino acids. The V gene's germline CDR1 is SGHTA and CDR2 FQGNSA. CDR3 nucleotide sequence: TGTGCCAGCAGCGGACTTTACAGGGTCCCCTACGAGCAGTACTTC. Translated, it gives CASSGLYRVPYEQYF.

The chain combines TRBV30 with TRBJ2-2, with a possible D match to TRBD1 (5 bases). The CDR3 is 13 residues long. CDR1 is GTSNPN, CDR2 SVGIG, per germline (reference sequence). With 4 bases removed from V and 1 base from J, the gap between germline ends came to 7 bases. CDR3 DNA: TGTGCCTGGACAGGACAGAACACCGGGGAGCTGTTTTTT. This translates into CAWTGQNTGELFF. The whole variable domain, filled in from reference TRBV30 and TRBJ2-2, reads SQTIHQWPATLVQPVGSPLSLECTVEGTSNPNLYWYRQAAGRGLQLLFYSVGIGQISSEVPQNLSASRPQDRQFILSSKKLLLSDSGFYLCAWTGQNTGELFFGEGSRLTVL.

The V gene is TRBV6-5, the J gene TRBJ1-2, with a possible D match to TRBD1 (6 bases). V lost 4 bases and J 7 bases, leaving 19 bases between the germline ends. Germline V gene data show CDR1 as MNHEY and CDR2 as SVGAGI. The CDR3 loop spans 15 amino acids. The CDR3 coding sequence is TGTGCCAGCAGTTCACAAAAGGGGGTCGGGGCTGGCTACACCTTC. As protein: CASSSQKGVGAGYTF.

The chain couples TRBV30 to TRBJ2-3; unclear D gene. The CDR3 length is 12 residues. The V end lost 3 bases, the J end lost 0 bases, and 4 bases lay between the germline ends. Per the germline V gene, CDR1 is GTSNPN and CDR2 is SVGIG (reference sequence). The CDR3 DNA sequence: TGTGCCTGGAGCGGGAGCACAGATACGCAGTATTTT. Protein: CAWSGSTDTQYF.

The CDR3 coding sequence is TGTGCCAGCAGTTTTAGCGGGAGCAACACAGATACGCAGTATTTT. This encodes CASSFSGSNTDTQYF. V is TRBV28 and J is TRBJ2-3, with 9 positions matching TRBD2. Germline CDR1 is MDHEN and CDR2 is SYDVKM. Losses at the gene ends were 3 bases for V and 2 bases for J; bases not matched to a gene: 3. CDR3 length: 15 amino acids.

V gene TRBV27 combines with J gene TRBJ1-6; 9 bases are a match to TRBD1. The CDR3 spans 16 residues. Germline CDR1 MNHEY, CDR2 SMNVEV (reference sequence). The trim removed 1 base at V and 5 bases at J, leaving 3 bases unmatched. CDR3 coding DNA: TGTGCCAGCAGTTTATTAGGGGACAGGGATAATTCACCCCTCCACTTT. It encodes CASSLLGDRDNSPLHF.

In this sample, this clone turned up once. This chain joins TRBV28 and TRBJ2-3; TRBD1 agrees at 10 bases. The CDR3 runs to 16 residues. Trimming cost V 1 base and J 0 bases; bases outside gene matches: 1. Germline V gene sequence: CDR1 MDHEN, CDR2 SYDVKM. CDR3 sequence: CASSLSGQGSTDTQYF. In nucleotides, the CDR3 is TGTGCCAGCAGTTTATCGGGACAGGGGAGCACAGATACGCAGTATTTT.

V gene TRBV9 combines with J gene TRBJ2-6; no reliable D call. Between the trimmed V and J ends, which lost 2 bases and 1 base, there was a span of 7 bases. The CDR3 contains 15 residues. The germline V gene has CDR1 SGDLS and CDR2 YYNGEE. CDR3 in DNA: TGTGCCAGCAGCGTGGAGAGGTCTGGGGCCAACGTCCTGACTTTC. Translation: CASSVERSGANVLTF.

V usage is TRBV7-3 and J usage is TRBJ2-1; 7 nucleotides match TRBD1. The CDR3 runs to 15 residues. Germline values: CDR1 SGHTA, CDR2 FQGTGA. With 5 bases clipped from V and 0 bases from J, the junction kept 4 bases outside the gene matches. CDR3 nucleotide sequence: TGTGCCAGCAGCCGGGACAGTAGCTCCTACAATGAGCAGTTCTTC. Translation: CASSRDSSSYNEQFF.

The V gene is TRBV3-1 (or the pseudogene TRBV3-2), the J gene TRBJ1-1; D unclear. The germline gives CDR1 LGHDT, CDR2 YNNKEL (reference sequence). The CDR3 runs 14 residues. V was trimmed by 1 base and J by 5 bases, leaving 11 bases between them. Here the CDR3 reads CASSQGEVGTEAFF. CDR3 in DNA: TGTGCCAGCAGCCAAGGAGAAGTGGGAACTGAAGCTTTCTTT.

The genes are TRBV6-5 and TRBJ2-5; 11 bases map to TRBD1. The CDR3 runs 15 residues. The V segment lost 2 bases and the J segment 4 bases; nucleotides outside the gene matches: 3. The germline V gene encodes CDR1 MNHEY and CDR2 SVGAGI. CDR3 region: CASSYRTGGVETQYF. For the CDR3, the DNA is TGTGCCAGCAGTTACCGGACAGGGGGCGTAGAGACCCAGTACTTC.

The rearrangement uses TRBV28 and TRBJ1-1, with D hard to call. CDR1 and CDR2 from the germline V gene are MDHEN and SYDVKM. The length of the CDR3 is 14 residues. Trimming took off 5 bases at V and 4 bases at J, with 14 bases between the two ends. The CDR3 region is CASSPGGGRTEAFF. CDR3 nucleotides: TGTGCCAGCAGTCCAGGCGGAGGACGCACTGAAGCTTTCTTT.

The V and J genes are TRBV7-2 and TRBJ1-6; perhaps TRBD1 as D (6 bases). The CDR3 has 14 residues. Germline-derived CDR1 and CDR2 are SGHTA and FQGNSA. Trimming cost V 5 bases and J 14 bases, with 19 bases left between them. CDR3 region: CASSPSGGPGTLHF. The CDR3 DNA sequence: TGTGCCAGCAGCCCAAGTGGGGGCCCAGGGACCCTCCACTTT.

The chain is built from TRBV6-5 and TRBJ2-3, with 8 bases fitting TRBD2. There are 12 residues in the CDR3. Trimming at V came to 5 bases and at J to 6 bases, leaving 1 base not matched to a gene. Germline values: CDR1 MNHEY, CDR2 SVGAGI. This CDR3 is CASSKRGDTQYF. The CDR3 nucleotides read TGTGCCAGCAGTAAGCGGGGGGATACGCAGTATTTT.

The genes are TRBV30 and TRBJ1-2; D gene uncertain. The CDR3 runs to 13 residues. Per the germline V gene, CDR1 is GTSNPN and CDR2 is SVGIG (reference sequence). V lost 1 base, J lost 8 bases, and 14 bases lay in between. Written as DNA, the CDR3 is TGTGCCTGGAGTGAACTCATAACTGGGGGCTACACCTTC. Protein product: CAWSELITGGYTF.

The J gene is TRBJ2-3, the V gene TRBV2; possible D gene TRBD2, 5 bases. The CDR3 loop spans 16 amino acids. In germline, CDR1 is SNHLY, CDR2 FYNNEI. V was clipped by 4 bases and J by 7 bases, with 21 bases between them. CDR3 amino acids: CASSVGELGGSNTQYF. The CDR3 nucleotides are TGTGCCAGCAGTGTTGGGGAGTTAGGTGGCTCCAATACGCAGTATTTT.

The chain employs TRBV30 and TRBJ1-4; D remains ambiguous. The CDR3 has 14 residues. Trimming removed 1 base at V and 8 bases at J, with 14 bases between. The germline V gene has CDR1 GTSNPN and CDR2 SVGIG (reference sequence). CDR3 in DNA: TGTGCCTGGAGTGGTCCCTCACAGAACGAAAAACTGTTTTTT. This codes for CAWSGPSQNEKLFF. The full variable domain, completed using reference TRBV30 and TRBJ1-4, is SQTIHQWPATLVQPVGSPLSLECTVEGTSNPNLYWYRQAAGRGLQLLFYSVGIGQISSEVPQNLSASRPQDRQFILSSKKLLLSDSGFYLCAWSGPSQNEKLFFGSGTQLSVL.

This chain links TRBV6-1 with TRBJ2-7; perhaps TRBD1 as D (6 bases). Deletions cut 5 bases from V and 2 bases from J, with 13 bases between. CDR3 length: 14 residues. Germline loops: CDR1 MNHNS, CDR2 SASEGT. Here the CDR3 DNA reads TGTGCCAGCAGTTCCCTAGGGGGTCCCTACGAGCAGTACTTC. Protein product: CASSSLGGPYEQYF.

The chain recombines TRBV20-1 with TRBJ1-2; no clear D gene. The germline gives CDR1 DFQATT, CDR2 SNEGSKA (reference sequence). This CDR3 is built from 11 residues. Trimming cost V 3 bases and J 4 bases, with 6 bases left between them. The CDR3 DNA follows: TGCAGTGCTAGGCCTTCCTATGGCTACACCTTC. Its protein is CSARPSYGYTF.

This chain connects TRBV25-1 to TRBJ2-3; D gene uncertain. Between the trimmed V and J ends, which lost 3 bases and 4 bases, there was a span of 23 bases. Germline CDR1 MGHDK, CDR2 SYGVNS. This CDR3 spans 18 amino acids. CDR3: CASSEDRRYAYGSDTQYF. The CDR3 nucleotides are TGTGCCAGCAGTGAGGATCGTAGATACGCATACGGTTCAGATACGCAGTATTTT.